Listed below are T cell receptor beta chains from one sample, sequenced in a study of shared clonotypes between healthy human individuals. Using immunoSEQ multiplex PCR, the repertoire was profiled, and TCRdb retains in-frame clones only, with some absent. The sample shows under 1 million clones, around 96% of them seen only once. The sample consisted of naive CD8+ T cells sorted from blood. These receptors all come from a man aged 25-40 years in good health. Each CDR3 is given with its conserved first and last residue. Fields, in order: V gene, J gene, D gene, clone size, CDR3 DNA, CDR3 protein. D genes are given only for firm matches. Clone size is given for some rows only: seen once, a few or many times, or a class if the clone is expanded.

v_gene: TRBV27; j_gene: TRBJ2-7; d_gene: TRBD2; abundance: -; CDR3nt: TGTGCCAGCCGTGGTGTAGCGGGAGCCTACGAGCAGTACTTC; CDR3aa: CASRGVAGAYEQYF
v_gene: TRBV6-1; j_gene: TRBJ2-3; d_gene: -; abundance: -; CDR3nt: TGTGCCAGCAGGACACTACAGGAAGACACAGATACGCAGTATTTT; CDR3aa: CASRTLQEDTDTQYF
v_gene: TRBV5-5; j_gene: TRBJ2-7; d_gene: -; abundance: -; CDR3nt: TGTGCCAGCAGCCGGGACTCTACCTACGAGCAGTACTTC; CDR3aa: CASSRDSTYEQYF
v_gene: TRBV11-2; j_gene: TRBJ2-7; d_gene: -; abundance: -; CDR3nt: TGTGCCAGCAGCCCAAGGAGTTACTACGAGCAGTACTTC; CDR3aa: CASSPRSYYEQYF
v_gene: TRBV15; j_gene: TRBJ1-2; d_gene: -; abundance: once; CDR3nt: TGTGCCACCAGCAGCTGGACAAGGCTGGATGGCTACACCTTC; CDR3aa: CATSSWTRLDGYTF
v_gene: TRBV27; j_gene: TRBJ2-3; d_gene: TRBD2; abundance: -; CDR3nt: TGTGCCAGCAGTTTACGGGCTAGCGGGAGTCCGGGCACAGATACGCAGTATTTT; CDR3aa: CASSLRASGSPGTDTQYF
v_gene: TRBV15; j_gene: TRBJ2-5; d_gene: TRBD2; abundance: -; CDR3nt: TGTGCCTCGGGAGGCGCGTTGGCCCGGAGAGAGACCCAGTACTTC; CDR3aa: CASGGALARRETQYF
v_gene: TRBV2; j_gene: TRBJ2-1; d_gene: TRBD2; abundance: -; CDR3nt: TGTGCCAGCAGTGAGATGGGGGGGTTTGGGTACAACAATGAGCAGTTCTTC; CDR3aa: CASSEMGGFGYNNEQFF
v_gene: TRBV4-2; j_gene: TRBJ1-1; d_gene: TRBD1; abundance: -; CDR3nt: TGTGCCAGCAGCCAGGGACAGTGGAACACTGAAGCTTTCTTT; CDR3aa: CASSQGQWNTEAFF
v_gene: TRBV5-8; j_gene: TRBJ2-7; d_gene: -; abundance: -; CDR3nt: TGTGCCAGCAGCTTTGGACAGACCTACGAGCAGTACTTC; CDR3aa: CASSFGQTYEQYF
v_gene: TRBV11-3; j_gene: TRBJ2-1; d_gene: TRBD1; abundance: -; CDR3nt: TGTGCCAGCAGCTTCCGGGACAGCTATGACAATGAGCAGTTCTTC; CDR3aa: CASSFRDSYDNEQFF
v_gene: TRBV10-2; j_gene: TRBJ1-5; d_gene: -; abundance: once; CDR3nt: TGCGCCAGCAGTGGGGGAAGCAATCAGCCCCAGCATTTT; CDR3aa: CASSGGSNQPQHF
v_gene: TRBV5-4; j_gene: TRBJ2-2; d_gene: -; abundance: once; CDR3nt: TGTGCCAGCAGCCCGGGCTTAAGCGACGGGGAGCTGTTTTTT; CDR3aa: CASSPGLSDGELFF
v_gene: TRBV7-8; j_gene: TRBJ2-3; d_gene: -; abundance: -; CDR3nt: TGTGCCAGCAGCTTTTCCCGAGACAGATTTGAAGATACGCAGTATTTT; CDR3aa: CASSFSRDRFEDTQYF
v_gene: TRBV6-6; j_gene: TRBJ2-7; d_gene: -; abundance: -; CDR3nt: TGTGCCAGCAGTTACTCGAATGTGAGGGTTACCGAGCAGTACTTC; CDR3aa: CASSYSNVRVTEQYF
v_gene: TRBV19; j_gene: TRBJ1-1; d_gene: TRBD1; abundance: -; CDR3nt: TGTGCCACCAACCAAATCGGGACAGCCGAAGCTTTCTTT; CDR3aa: CATNQIGTAEAFF
v_gene: TRBV7-9; j_gene: TRBJ1-3; d_gene: TRBD1; abundance: -; CDR3nt: TGTGCCAGCAGCATTGACAGGGGTGGAAACACCATATATTTT; CDR3aa: CASSIDRGGNTIYF
v_gene: TRBV7-9; j_gene: TRBJ2-7; d_gene: -; abundance: -; CDR3nt: TGTGCCAGTGGACCCCCCTACGAGCAGTACTTC; CDR3aa: CASGPPYEQYF
v_gene: TRBV7-9; j_gene: TRBJ2-7; d_gene: TRBD2; abundance: -; CDR3nt: TGTGCCAGCAGCCCGACTAGCGGGAGCTACGAGCAGTACTTC; CDR3aa: CASSPTSGSYEQYF
v_gene: TRBV7-2; j_gene: TRBJ2-7; d_gene: -; abundance: -; CDR3nt: TGTGCCAGCAGCTTGTGGCATACCTACGAGCAGTACTTC; CDR3aa: CASSLWHTYEQYF
v_gene: TRBV19; j_gene: TRBJ2-4; d_gene: -; abundance: -; CDR3nt: TGTGCCAGTTCGATCGTTTGGGGAGACATTCAGTACTTC; CDR3aa: CASSIVWGDIQYF
v_gene: TRBV7-9; j_gene: TRBJ2-4; d_gene: -; abundance: -; CDR3nt: TGTGCCACCCGGGGAGGGGGAGGGTCAAACATTCAGTACTTC; CDR3aa: CATRGGGGSNIQYF
v_gene: TRBV7-6; j_gene: TRBJ1-3; d_gene: -; abundance: -; CDR3nt: TGTGCCAGCAGCTTGGGAGGGATCTCTGGAAACACCATATATTTT; CDR3aa: CASSLGGISGNTIYF
v_gene: TRBV9; j_gene: TRBJ2-2; d_gene: -; abundance: -; CDR3nt: TGTGCCAGCAGCGCCCCTCGGTCGGGGGAGCTGTTTTTT; CDR3aa: CASSAPRSGELFF